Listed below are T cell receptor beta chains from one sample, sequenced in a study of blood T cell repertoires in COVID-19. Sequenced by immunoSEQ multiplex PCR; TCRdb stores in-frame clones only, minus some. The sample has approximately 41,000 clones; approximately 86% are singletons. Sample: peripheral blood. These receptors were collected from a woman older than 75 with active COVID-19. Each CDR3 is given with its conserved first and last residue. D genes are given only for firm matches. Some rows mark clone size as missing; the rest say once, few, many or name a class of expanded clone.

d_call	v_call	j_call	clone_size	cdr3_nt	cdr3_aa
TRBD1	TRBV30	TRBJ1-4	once	TGTGCCTGGAGCCGGGACAGGGCAACTAATGAAAAACTGTTTTTT	CAWSRDRATNEKLFF
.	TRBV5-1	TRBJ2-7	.	TGCGCCAGCAGCTTGGCCCGGGGGGCCGGATACGAGCAGTACTTC	CASSLARGAGYEQYF
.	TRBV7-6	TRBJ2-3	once	TGTGCCAGCAGCCGGGCGACAGCCCTTAGCACAGATACGCAGTATTTT	CASSRATALSTDTQYF
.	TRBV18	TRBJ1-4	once	TGTGCCAGCTCACCCCTAAAACCGGGAGCGAATGAAAAACTGTTTTTT	CASSPLKPGANEKLFF
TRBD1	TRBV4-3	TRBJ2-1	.	TGCGCCAGCAGCCTCGGGACAGGGGAATCAAATGAGCAGTTCTTC	CASSLGTGESNEQFF
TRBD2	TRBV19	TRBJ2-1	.	TGTGCCAGTAGTGCCTTAGCGGGGGGGTACAATGAGCAGTTCTTC	CASSALAGGYNEQFF
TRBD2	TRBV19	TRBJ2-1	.	TGTGCCAGTAGTGCCCGGACTAGCGGGTCGTACAATGAGCAGTTCTTC	CASSARTSGSYNEQFF
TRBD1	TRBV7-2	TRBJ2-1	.	TGTGCCAGCTCAGGGGGAGCAGCCAATGAGCAGTTCTTC	CASSGGAANEQFF
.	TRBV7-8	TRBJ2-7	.	TGTGCCAGCCGACAACAGGGTTCCTACGAGCAGTACTTC	CASRQQGSYEQYF
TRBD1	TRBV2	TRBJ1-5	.	TGTGCCAGCAGCTCGAGACAGGGGATTAGCAATCAGCCCCAGCATTTT	CASSSRQGISNQPQHF
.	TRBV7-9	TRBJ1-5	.	TGTGCCAGCAGTGGAGGGACGGGTAATCAGCCCCAGCATTTT	CASSGGTGNQPQHF
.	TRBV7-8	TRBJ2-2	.	TGTGCCAGCAGCTTTAGAGAAACGAACACCGGGGAGCTGTTTTTT	CASSFRETNTGELFF
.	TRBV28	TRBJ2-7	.	TGTGCCAGCAGTTTCCCCCCCCCAGGGGCCGCCTACGAGCAGTACTTC	CASSFPPPGAAYEQYF
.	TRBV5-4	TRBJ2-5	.	TGTGCCAGCAGCTCCCAAAGGGGGGGAAGAGAGACCCAGTACTTC	CASSSQRGGRETQYF
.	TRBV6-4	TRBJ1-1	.	TGTGCCAGCAGTGACGATGCAGGGTTGAACACTGAAGCTTTCTTT	CASSDDAGLNTEAFF
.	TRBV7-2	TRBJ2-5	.	TGTGCCAGCAGCCTTCAAGAGACCCAGTACTTC	CASSLQETQYF
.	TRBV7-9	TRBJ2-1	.	TGTGCCAGCAGCTCAGTAAGCTCCTACAATGAGCAGTTCTTC	CASSSVSSYNEQFF
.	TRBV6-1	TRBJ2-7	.	TGTGCCAGCAGCCCCGGACAGAAATACGAGCAGTACTTC	CASSPGQKYEQYF
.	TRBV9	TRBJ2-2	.	TGTGCCAGCAGCTCACGGGGCGGGGTTTTCACCGGGGAGCTGTTTTTT	CASSSRGGVFTGELFF
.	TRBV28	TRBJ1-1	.	TGTGCCAGCCGAATCCGCTTTACAGGGATCAGGGCTGAAGCTTTCTTT	CASRIRFTGIRAEAFF
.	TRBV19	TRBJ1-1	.	TGTGCCAGTAGTATGGGACACCTCACTGAAGCTTTCTTT	CASSMGHLTEAFF
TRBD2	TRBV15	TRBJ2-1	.	TGTGCCACCAGCAGAGCCAGCGGGGGCTCCTACAATGAGCAGTTCTTC	CATSRASGGSYNEQFF
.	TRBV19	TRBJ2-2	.	TGTGCCAGTAGGTTTGGGAGGACCGGGGAGCTGTTTTTT	CASRFGRTGELFF
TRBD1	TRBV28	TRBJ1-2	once	TGTGCCAGCGAAGAGACAGGGGGTGGGTATGGCTACACCTTC	CASEETGGGYGYTF
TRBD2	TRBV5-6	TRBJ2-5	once	TGTGCCAGCAGCTTGGGCGGGGGGGCAGGAGAGACCCAGTACTTC	CASSLGGGAGETQYF
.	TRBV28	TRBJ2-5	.	TGTGCCAGCAGTACCGGACAGACAGAGACCCAGTACTTC	CASSTGQTETQYF
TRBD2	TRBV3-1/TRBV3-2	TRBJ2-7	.	TGTGCCAGCAGCCGTGGGAGGGCCGAAACCTACGAGCAGTACTTC	CASSRGRAETYEQYF
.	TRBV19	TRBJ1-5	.	TGTGCCAGTAGTCCCCCGGGAATGATTCAGCCCCAGCATTTT	CASSPPGMIQPQHF
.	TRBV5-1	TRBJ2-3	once	TGCGCCAGCAGCTTGGAAATAGTTAGCACAGATACGCAGTATTTT	CASSLEIVSTDTQYF